Listed here are 29 T cell receptor beta chains from one sample, sequenced in a study of glioma-infiltrating T cells after dendritic cell vaccination. This sample's time point: after dendritic cell vaccination, including at tumor progression/relapse. Measured with immunoSEQ multiplex PCR; TCRdb has only the in-frame clones, and not every one. The table lists about 65,000 clones, around nine tenths of them singletons. Sequencing used blood, obtained after dendritic cell vaccination. These receptors all come from a human donor with glioblastoma.

The J gene is TRBJ2-1, the V gene TRBV5-1; 7 positions agree with TRBD1. This CDR3 is built from 16 residues. Trimming at V came to 0 bases and at J to 4 bases, leaving 7 bases not matched to a gene. The germline V gene encodes CDR1 SGHRS and CDR2 YFSETQ. Here the CDR3 DNA reads TGCGCCAGCAGCTTGGGGGACAGAGGGATTTACAATGAGCAGTTCTTC. Translated: CASSLGDRGIYNEQFF.

The gene calls are TRBV9 and TRBJ2-7; D may be TRBD2 (6 bases). Germline V gene sequence: CDR1 SGDLS, CDR2 YYNGEE. The V end was cut by 0 bases, the J end by 0 bases, with 13 bases between. This CDR3 comprises 16 residues. CDR3 DNA sequence: TGTGCCAGCAGCGTAGGGTCCCTAGCGTCCTCCTACGAGCAGTACTTC. Its protein product is CASSVGSLASSYEQYF.

This chain links TRBV5-8 with TRBJ1-1; TRBD1 might be the D (5 bases). Trimming removed 4 bases at V and 8 bases at J, with 15 bases between. The CDR3 loop spans 13 amino acids. Germline CDR1 and CDR2: SGHTS and YDEGEE. The CDR3 DNA reads as TGTGCCAGCAGCAGACAATCAGGGTTCGAAGCTTTCTTT. Translating it yields CASSRQSGFEAFF.

The chain joins TRBV4-2 to TRBJ2-3; the match to TRBD2 covers 7 bases. Germline V CDR1 and CDR2: LGHNA, YNFKEQ. This CDR3 is built from 13 residues. J lost 13 bases, V lost 0 bases, and 7 bases had no gene match. DNA for the CDR3: TGTGCCAGCAGCCAAGATAGACTAGCAATTGAGTATTTT. Its translation: CASSQDRLAIEYF.

V usage is TRBV4-3 and J usage is TRBJ2-7, with TRBD2 matching 12 bases. In germline, CDR1 is LGHNA, CDR2 YSLEER. This CDR3 spans 19 amino acids. Trimming at V came to 1 base and at J to 0 bases, leaving 10 bases not matched to a gene. This CDR3 is CASSQVVASGGAFSYEQYF. The CDR3, as DNA: TGCGCCAGCAGCCAAGTAGTGGCTAGCGGGGGGGCCTTCTCCTACGAGCAGTACTTC.

A single count supports this clone. This rearrangement joins TRBV18 to TRBJ2-1, with D perhaps matching TRBD2 (7 bases). Germline lookup yields CDR1 KGHSH and CDR2 LQKENI. The V end lost 1 base, the J end lost 10 bases, and 11 bases lay between the germline ends. This CDR3 comprises 13 residues. The chain's CDR3 is CASSPRGGHEQFF. The CDR3 DNA is TGTGCCAGCTCACCACGGGGGGGCCACGAGCAGTTCTTC.

The chain has TRBV10-3 and TRBJ2-7, with 7 bases matching TRBD2. CDR1 ENHRY and CDR2 SYGVKD come from the germline V gene. CDR3 size: 16 residues. J gave up 1 base and V 4 bases, and 10 bases lay outside the gene matches. CDR3 amino acids: CAISGEGQGSSYEQYF. The CDR3 coding sequence is TGTGCCATCAGTGGGGAGGGGCAGGGAAGTTCCTACGAGCAGTACTTC.

V usage is TRBV5-4 and J usage is TRBJ1-1; D is perhaps TRBD1 (6 bases). V gave up 1 base and J gave up 6 bases, with 13 bases separating them. This CDR3 is built from 14 residues. Germline V CDR1 and CDR2: SGHNT, YYREEE (reference sequence). Here the CDR3 DNA reads TGTGCCAGCAGCTTGAGTTTGGACAGCGCTGAAGCTTTCTTT. Translation: CASSLSLDSAEAFF. The complete variable domain, with remaining parts taken from reference TRBV5-4 and TRBJ1-1, reads ETGVTQSPTHLIKTRGQQVTLRCSSQSGHNTVSWYQQALGQGPQFIFQYYREEENGRGNFPPRFSGLQFPNYSSELNVNALELDDSALYLCASSLSLDSAEAFFGQGTRLTVV.

V is TRBV5-1 and J is TRBJ1-1; D is unclear. The CDR3 covers 15 residues. The ends were cut back, 0 bases at V and 0 bases at J, with 9 bases in the middle. Germline assignment: CDR1 SGHRS and CDR2 YFSETQ. The CDR3 nucleotides are TGCGCCAGCAGCTTGGAGCAGAGGATGAACACTGAAGCTTTCTTT. Its translation: CASSLEQRMNTEAFF.

The CDR3 DNA reads as TGTGCCAGCAGCGTAGCTGGGCCGAGCTCTGGAAACACCATATATTTT. Protein: CASSVAGPSSGNTIYF. The chain carries TRBV9 and TRBJ1-3; D is ambiguous. This CDR3 has 16 residues. V was clipped by 0 bases and J by 0 bases, with 10 bases between them. The germline gives CDR1 SGDLS, CDR2 YYNGEE.

The chain joins TRBV10-3 to TRBJ1-1, with D possibly TRBD1 on 5 matching bases. This CDR3 has 16 residues. Between the trimmed V and J ends, which lost 0 bases and 1 base, there was a span of 12 bases. Germline V gives CDR1 ENHRY, CDR2 SYGVKD. DNA for the CDR3: TGTGCCATCAGTGAGTCTGGACAAACGAGGAACACTGAAGCTTTCTTT. This translates into CAISESGQTRNTEAFF.

The V call is TRBV5-1, the J call TRBJ1-6; 9 nucleotides align to TRBD1. CDR3 length: 16 residues. J was trimmed by 8 bases and V by 0 bases; bases with no gene match: 6. CDR1 is SGHRS and CDR2 is YFSETQ in the germline V gene. DNA of the CDR3: TGCGCCAGCAGCTTGGAGGGACAGGGTATGGATTCACCCCTCCACTTT. It codes for CASSLEGQGMDSPLHF.

V usage is TRBV7-3 and J usage is TRBJ1-1, with 7 bases matching TRBD1. The CDR3 extends over 14 amino acids. Trimming at V came to 4 bases and at J to 1 base, leaving 3 bases not matched to a gene. Germline CDR1 is SGHTA and CDR2 is FQGTGA. The CDR3 is CASSSGQPNTEAFF. The CDR3 nucleotides read TGTGCCAGCAGCTCGGGACAGCCGAACACTGAAGCTTTCTTT.

The genes are TRBV19 and TRBJ1-2; 7 nucleotides match TRBD1. The CDR3 covers 14 residues. Losses at the gene ends were 7 bases for V and 5 bases for J; bases not matched to a gene: 10. The germline V gene has CDR1 LNHDA and CDR2 SQIVND (reference sequence). In DNA, the CDR3 is TGTGCCAGTATTTGGAACAGGGGCGATTATGGCTACACCTTC. This sequence encodes CASIWNRGDYGYTF.

The V gene is TRBV6-5, the J gene TRBJ1-6; TRBD1 agrees at 9 bases. The germline CDR1 and CDR2 sequences are MNHEY and SVGAGI. Germline trimming cut 5 bases from V and 7 bases from J; bases unmatched to any gene: 6. This CDR3 has 15 amino acids. CDR3 protein: CASSLLQGANSPLHF. CDR3 DNA sequence: TGTGCCAGCAGTCTCCTACAGGGGGCAAATTCACCCCTCCACTTT.

The rearrangement links TRBV19 to TRBJ1-1, with 8 nucleotides matching TRBD1. The CDR3 runs to 15 residues. In germline, CDR1 is LNHDA, CDR2 SQIVND (reference sequence). V shed 6 bases, J shed 0 bases, and the junction held 6 bases outside the gene matches. CDR3: CASRGTGWMNTEAFF. The DNA for the CDR3 is TGTGCCAGTAGAGGGACAGGTTGGATGAACACTGAAGCTTTCTTT.

In this sample, this clone turned up once. The chain uses TRBV21-1 and TRBJ1-3; the table's TRBD1 call for D was not verified on the DNA. TRBV21-1 is labeled a pseudogene. This CDR3 region has 13 residues. The CDR3 loop reads CASSKGKGNTIYF. CDR3 coding DNA: TGTGCCAGCAGCAAAGGCAAGGGGAACACCATATATTTT.

The table lists this clone with a count of one. The rearrangement uses TRBV7-9 and TRBJ2-1, with 12 bases aligning to TRBD2. CDR1 is SEHNR, CDR2 FQNEAQ, per germline (reference sequence). This CDR3 is built from 15 residues. Trimming cost V 7 bases and J 8 bases; bases outside gene matches: 9. CDR3 region: CASILAGGPGDEQFF. DNA for the CDR3: TGTGCCAGCATCCTAGCGGGAGGGCCTGGGGATGAGCAGTTCTTC.

The chain combines TRBV7-9 with TRBJ2-3, with D perhaps TRBD1 (6 bases). The V end lost 2 bases, the J end lost 0 bases, and 9 bases lay between the germline ends. CDR1 SEHNR and CDR2 FQNEAQ come from the germline V gene (reference sequence). This CDR3 spans 15 amino acids. The CDR3 nucleotides read TGTGCCAGCAGCTTACCCACAGGGAGCACAGATACGCAGTATTTT. This codes for CASSLPTGSTDTQYF.

This chain links TRBV9 with TRBJ2-1, with 11 bases aligning to TRBD2. Unmatched junction bases numbered 3, after V lost 4 bases and J lost 9 bases. The CDR3 runs to 13 residues. Germline CDR1 reads SGDLS; CDR2 reads YYNGEE. The CDR3 region is CASSPLAGGEQFF. The CDR3 DNA follows: TGTGCCAGCAGCCCCCTAGCGGGAGGTGAGCAGTTCTTC.

This rearrangement joins TRBV6-1 to TRBJ1-2; 7 nucleotides align to TRBD1. The trim removed 3 bases at V and 8 bases at J, leaving 6 bases unmatched. The CDR3 totals 13 residues. Germline values: CDR1 MNHNS, CDR2 SASEGT. The CDR3 sequence is CASSEEGQMGYTF. The CDR3 region has the DNA TGTGCCAGCAGTGAGGAGGGACAGATGGGCTACACCTTC.

On this clone itself: Compared with germline, one end of the junction differs, possibly owing to a read error. The chain uses TRBV27 and TRBJ2-1; D perhaps matches TRBD1 (6 bases). Per germline, CDR1 MNHEY and CDR2 SMNVEV (reference sequence). The CDR3 totals 14 residues. For the CDR3, the DNA is TGTGTCAGCAGAGGACAGACGCGGAGCAATGAGCAGTTCTTC. As protein: CVSRGQTRSNEQFF.

This chain uses TRBV11-2 with TRBJ1-2; no definite D call. From germline, CDR1 is SGHAT and CDR2 FQNNGV. The CDR3 runs to 13 residues. V lost 1 base to trimming and J lost 7 bases, with 10 bases between them. The CDR3 reads CASSLGPEGGYTF. The CDR3 coding sequence is TGTGCCAGCAGCTTAGGCCCTGAGGGTGGCTACACCTTC.

This sequence joins TRBV19 and TRBJ2-6; D may be TRBD1 (5 bases). CDR1 and CDR2 (germline): LNHDA, SQIVND (reference sequence). Trimming left V 1 base short and J 0 bases short, with 10 bases between. The CDR3 is made up of 17 amino acids. The CDR3 nucleotides read TGTGCCAGTAGTATAGTGGGGCGGCACTCTGGGGCCAACGTCCTGACTTTC. Translation gives CASSIVGRHSGANVLTF. The complete variable domain, with remaining parts taken from reference TRBV19 and TRBJ2-6, reads DGGITQSPKYLFRKEGQNVTLSCEQNLNHDAMYWYRQDPGQGLRLIYYSQIVNDFQKGDIAEGYSVSREKKESFPLTVTSAQKNPTAFYLCASSIVGRHSGANVLTFGAGSRLTVL.

The chain is built from TRBV5-1 and TRBJ2-5, with TRBD2 identical over 16 bases. Trimming took 4 bases from V and 5 from J; bases not matched to a gene: 11. This CDR3 region has 18 residues. In germline, CDR1 is SGHRS, CDR2 YFSETQ. The CDR3 DNA reads TGCGCCAGCAGCCTCGGGACTAGCGGGAGGGCCCCTCGGGAGACCCAGTACTTC. Protein: CASSLGTSGRAPRETQYF.

This chain joins TRBV11-2 and TRBJ2-1; the match to TRBD1 covers 7 bases. V shed 4 bases, J shed 4 bases, and the junction held 7 bases outside the gene matches. This CDR3 contains 15 residues. The germline CDR1 and CDR2 sequences are SGHAT and FQNNGV. CDR3 nucleotide sequence: TGTGCCAGCAGCTACGACAGGGATCGATACAATGAGCAGTTCTTC. Protein product: CASSYDRDRYNEQFF.

This rearrangement joins TRBV4-3 to TRBJ1-6; weak D call: TRBD1 (5 bases). CDR1 is LGHNA, CDR2 YSLEER, per germline. V was cut by 0 bases and J by 8 bases, with 11 bases left in between. The CDR3 is 15 amino acids. Here the CDR3 DNA reads TGCGCCAGCAGCCAAGACCCAGGGAGGGATTCACCCCTCCACTTT. This translates into CASSQDPGRDSPLHF.

J is TRBJ1-1 and V is TRBV10-3; D perhaps matches TRBD1 (6 bases). Trimming removed 6 bases at V and 2 bases at J, with 10 bases between. Germline V lookup: CDR1 ENHRY, CDR2 SYGVKD. The CDR3 is 13 amino acids. The CDR3 sequence is CAIRTGSNTEAFF. CDR3 nucleotide sequence: TGTGCCATCAGGACAGGATCTAACACTGAAGCTTTCTTT.

The chain joins TRBV9 to TRBJ2-3, with 7 positions matching TRBD2. The V gene's germline CDR1 is SGDLS and CDR2 YYNGEE. Losses at the gene ends were 0 bases for V and 2 bases for J; bases not matched to a gene: 6. This CDR3 comprises 16 residues. Here the CDR3 reads CASSVEPGGLTDTQYF. For the CDR3, the DNA is TGTGCCAGCAGCGTAGAACCGGGGGGTCTCACAGATACGCAGTATTTT.